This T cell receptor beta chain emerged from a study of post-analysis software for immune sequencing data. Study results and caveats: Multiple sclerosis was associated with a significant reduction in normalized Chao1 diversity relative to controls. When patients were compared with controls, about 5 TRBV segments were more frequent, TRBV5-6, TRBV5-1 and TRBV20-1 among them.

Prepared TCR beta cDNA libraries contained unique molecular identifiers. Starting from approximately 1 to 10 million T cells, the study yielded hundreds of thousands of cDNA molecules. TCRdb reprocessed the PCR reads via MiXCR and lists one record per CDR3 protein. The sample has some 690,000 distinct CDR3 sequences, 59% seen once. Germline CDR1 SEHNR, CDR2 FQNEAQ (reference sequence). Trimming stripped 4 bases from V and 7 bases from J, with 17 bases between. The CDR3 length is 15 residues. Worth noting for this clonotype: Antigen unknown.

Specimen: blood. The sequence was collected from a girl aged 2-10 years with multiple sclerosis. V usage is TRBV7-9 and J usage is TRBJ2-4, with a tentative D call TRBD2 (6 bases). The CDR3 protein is CASSSRLTSWNIQYF. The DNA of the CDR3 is TGTGCCAGCAGCTCCAGGCTGACTAGTTGGAACATTCAGTACTTC.